Below, one T cell receptor (beta chain) is given with its context. In the same sample, other DNA sequences code for this CDR3. This CDR3 has 13 amino acids. Unmatched junction bases numbered 7, after V lost 6 bases and J lost 4 bases. Germline CDR1 SQVTM, CDR2 ANQGSEA. This sample was included in a study of blood T cell repertoires in COVID-19. TCRdb's table, derived via immunoSEQ multiplex PCR, lists solely in-frame clones and lacks some. The sample comprises fewer than 250,000 clones, approximately 78% of which are singletons, and around 9.3% rests with the top ten. What was sequenced was peripheral blood. The chain has TRBV29-1 and TRBJ1-2; TRBD1 aligns across 8 bases. This TCR came from a woman of 80 years or more with acute or convalescent COVID-19. DNA for the CDR3: TGCAGCGTAGATGGACAGGGAGTCTATGGCTACACCTTC. As protein: CSVDGQGVYGYTF.